This entry features one T cell receptor beta chain sequence. The data belong to a study of blood T cell repertoires in COVID-19. Clinical histories supplied by participants themselves formed the basis of cohort assignment. Sequencing was performed with immunoSEQ multiplex PCR; in TCRdb, only in-frame clones are kept and a portion is missing. The table shows 300,000 to 500,000 clones, with around 89% occurring only once. From germline, CDR1 is LGHDT and CDR2 YNNKEL (reference sequence). There are 15 residues in the CDR3. V gave up 4 bases and J gave up 7 bases, with 16 bases separating them. The specimen sequenced was PBMCs or T cells enriched from blood (not recorded which). V and J are TRBV3-1 (or the pseudogene TRBV3-2) and TRBJ1-4; the D gene is possibly TRBD1 (6 bases). This receptor was obtained from a woman in her 30s with acute COVID-19. This chain's CDR3 is CASSPSQGPGEKLFF. The CDR3 DNA reads as TGTGCCAGCAGCCCAAGCCAGGGGCCCGGTGAAAAACTGTTTTTT.